This section outlines one T cell receptor beta chain sequence together with its context. Its antigen is undetermined. The record originates from a study of cytomegalovirus exposure and HLA in healthy donors. Study findings and constraints: A cluster of highly shared sequence variants was likely a sequencing artifact. Most TCR sequences were uncommon, yet certain public TCRs appeared in many donors.

V dropped 4 bases and J dropped 2 bases, with 14 bases sitting between them. The CDR3 has 15 amino acids. Germline V gene sequence: CDR1 SGHNT, CDR2 YENEEA. A multiplex PCR was run with 60 Vbeta primers and 13 Jbeta primers. Profiling relied on immunoSEQ multiplex PCR, and the TCRdb table lists in-frame clones only, not all of them. This sample has over 85,000 clones, with roughly four fifths found just once. The TCR originated in a female donor in good health and CMV-seronegative. This chain links TRBV11-3 with TRBJ1-1; D is undetermined. The sequenced material came from PBMCs. CDR3 residues: CASSSSVDKNTEAFF. The CDR3, as DNA: TGTGCCAGCAGCTCCTCAGTCGACAAAAACACTGAAGCTTTCTTT.